The 19 T cell receptor beta chains below were found in one sample sequenced in a study of CD8 T cells in Susac syndrome. Reverse transcription used about 0.5 to 1 ug RNA and random hexamers. MiXCR, applied by TCRdb to the immunoSEQ multiplex PCR reads, yields one record per CDR3 protein. The data hold a few hundred thousand distinct CDR3 sequences, with 80% to 95% observed a single time. Sequencing used CD8+ T cells from PBMCs. These receptors all come from a human donor with multiple sclerosis.

The rearrangement joins TRBV4-2 to TRBJ2-2; 8 positions match TRBD2. CDR1 and CDR2 from the germline V gene are LGHNA and YNFKEQ. V shed 4 bases and J 2 bases; nucleotides not matched to a gene: 3. The length of the CDR3 is 15 residues. CDR3 loop: CASSPAGGNTGELFF. CDR3 bases: TGTGCCAGCAGCCCGGCGGGGGGAAACACCGGGGAGCTGTTTTTT.

The chain couples TRBV2 to TRBJ2-1, with D perhaps TRBD2 (5 bases). The V gene's germline CDR1 is SNHLY and CDR2 FYNNEI. The V end was cut by 8 bases, the J end by 6 bases, with 14 bases between. CDR3 length equals 13 residues. CDR3 in amino acids: CASEILEGNEQFF. The CDR3 DNA follows: TGTGCCAGCGAAATACTAGAGGGCAATGAGCAGTTCTTC. Together with reference TRBV2 and TRBJ2-1, the CDR3 gives the full variable domain: EPEVTQTPSHQVTQMGQEVILRCVPISNHLYFYWYRQILGQKVEFLVSFYNNEISEKSEIFDDQFSVERPDGSNFTLKIRSTKLEDSAMYFCASEILEGNEQFFGPGTRLTVL.

The CDR3 nucleotides are TGTGCCAGCAGCCCCGGACTTGGTGGGGCCAACGTCCTGACTTTC. The encoded protein is CASSPGLGGANVLTF. J is TRBJ2-6 and V is TRBV7-9, with a possible D match to TRBD2 (5 bases). Trimming left V 5 bases short and J 3 bases short, with 11 bases between. Germline V gene lookup returns CDR1 SEHNR and CDR2 FQNEAQ (reference sequence). The CDR3 length is 15 residues.

The chain employs TRBV5-6 and TRBJ2-7; D might be TRBD2 (6 bases). Trimming stripped 4 bases from V and 5 bases from J, with 16 bases between. The CDR3 length is 14 residues. CDR1 is SGHDT and CDR2 is YYEEEE in the germline V gene. The CDR3 region has the DNA TGTGCCAGCAGCGGGGGGTGGGGATCCCACGAGCAGTACTTC. This sequence encodes CASSGGWGSHEQYF.

V gene TRBV11-2 combines with J gene TRBJ2-7, with D hard to call. This CDR3 has 13 residues. The V and J ends lost 3 bases and 2 bases respectively, with 8 bases between them. Germline assignment: CDR1 SGHAT and CDR2 FQNNGV. CDR3 bases: TGTGCCAGCAGCTTCGGCAAGCCCTACGAGCAGTACTTC. This translates into CASSFGKPYEQYF.

This clonotype occurred a few times. V is TRBV13 and J is TRBJ1-4; no firm D call. This CDR3 is 14 amino acids long. CDR1 is PRHDT and CDR2 is FYEKMQ in the germline V gene (reference sequence). The V end lost 5 bases, the J end lost 5 bases, and 12 bases lay between the germline ends. The CDR3 nucleotides read TGTGCCAGCAGCCCCCGGGATGAGAATGAAAAACTGTTTTTT. Its protein is CASSPRDENEKLFF. Together with reference TRBV13 and TRBJ1-4, the CDR3 gives the full variable domain: AAGVIQSPRHLIKEKRETATLKCYPIPRHDTVYWYQQGPGQDPQFLISFYEKMQSDKGSIPDRFSAQQFSDYHSELNMSSLELGDSALYFCASSPRDENEKLFFGSGTQLSVL.

The chain employs TRBV6-1 and TRBJ2-6; D tentatively reads TRBD1 or TRBD2 (5 bases each). CDR3 length equals 17 residues. Germline CDR1 and CDR2: MNHNS and SASEGT. Trimming removed 7 bases at V and 0 bases at J, with 16 bases between. CDR3 nucleotide sequence: TGTGCCAGCACCACGGGGCAATTTGTCTCTGGGGCCAACGTCCTGACTTTC. It encodes CASTTGQFVSGANVLTF.

This rearrangement joins TRBV20-1 to TRBJ2-4; 7 nucleotides align to TRBD2. In germline, CDR1 is DFQATT, CDR2 SNEGSKA (reference sequence). The CDR3 is made up of 15 amino acids. Trimming cost V 5 bases and J 6 bases; bases outside gene matches: 13. The CDR3: CSASPRDYGGNIQYF. For the CDR3, the DNA is TGCAGTGCTTCCCCGAGGGACTATGGGGGAAACATTCAGTACTTC.

This chain uses TRBV12-3 or TRBV12-4 with TRBJ2-7; no firm D call. This CDR3 is built from 12 residues. Trimming shortened V by 5 bases and J by 5 bases, and 10 bases separated the two germline ends. CDR3 in DNA: TGTGCCAGCAGTCAAGGATGGAACGAGCAGTACTTC. Translation gives CASSQGWNEQYF.

The V gene is TRBV12-3 or TRBV12-4, the J gene TRBJ2-7; tentatively, D is TRBD2 (5 bases). This CDR3 is 14 amino acids long. Trimming cost V 1 base and J 6 bases, with 13 bases left between them. CDR3: CASSLVALAREQYF. CDR3 in DNA: TGTGCCAGCAGTTTAGTCGCCCTAGCTCGCGAGCAGTACTTC.

The J gene is TRBJ2-5, the V gene TRBV7-9; tentative D call: TRBD2 (6 bases). V lost 1 base, J lost 3 bases, and 24 bases lay in between. The germline gives CDR1 SEHNR, CDR2 FQNEAQ (reference sequence). The CDR3 runs 19 residues. The CDR3 coding sequence is TGTGCCAGCAGCTTAGGACAGCTCTGGGTCCCTAGGAGGGAAGAGACCCAGTACTTC. Its translation is CASSLGQLWVPRREETQYF.

A single count supports this clonotype. J is TRBJ1-1 and V is TRBV18; D call uncertain. The V end was cut by 0 bases, the J end by 1 base, with 15 bases between. Per the germline V gene, CDR1 is KGHSH and CDR2 is LQKENI. The CDR3 is 17 residues long. The CDR3 reads CASSPPLSVGENTEAFF. CDR3 nucleotides: TGTGCCAGCTCACCACCGTTATCTGTTGGGGAGAACACTGAAGCTTTCTTT.

This sequence joins TRBV9 and TRBJ2-7; D is tentatively TRBD1 or TRBD2 (6 bases each). Trimming took 3 bases from V and 6 from J, leaving 16 bases between them. The germline CDR1 and CDR2 sequences are SGDLS and YYNGEE. The CDR3 consists of 14 residues. The DNA for the CDR3 is TGTGCCAGCAGCGGAGTGGGGGGCGTGGGCGAGCAGTACTTC. It specifies CASSGVGGVGEQYF.

The V gene is TRBV29-1, the J gene TRBJ2-3, with 8 bases aligning to TRBD2. The CDR3 covers 16 residues. From germline, CDR1 is SQVTM and CDR2 ANQGSEA. The J segment lost 3 bases and the V segment lost 8 bases, leaving 16 bases of the junction unmatched. The CDR3 DNA is TGCAGCCTAATAGACCCCCTCGGGGGGGGGACAGATACGCAGTATTTT. Protein product: CSLIDPLGGGTDTQYF.

V gene TRBV27 combines with J gene TRBJ2-1; 9 bases are a match to TRBD2. V shed 5 bases, J shed 4 bases, and the junction held 6 bases outside the gene matches. The germline V gene encodes CDR1 MNHEY and CDR2 SMNVEV (reference sequence). The CDR3 runs 15 residues. The CDR3 nucleotides are TGTGCCAGCAGTGAGGCGGGAGGGCCTTACAATGAGCAGTTCTTC. It translates to CASSEAGGPYNEQFF.

This chain uses TRBV7-9 with TRBJ2-1; D is uncertain. The germline V and J ends were trimmed by 1 base and 3 bases, with 10 bases remaining between them. Germline V gene data show CDR1 as SEHNR and CDR2 as FQNEAQ (reference sequence). The length of the CDR3 is 15 residues. The CDR3 bases are TGTGCCAGCAGCTTAGATCCCGTCGGCTACAATGAGCAGTTCTTC. Protein: CASSLDPVGYNEQFF.

The chain joins TRBV29-1 to TRBJ2-1, with TRBD1 matching over 7 bases. CDR3 length: 11 amino acids. Germline-derived CDR1 and CDR2 are SQVTM and ANQGSEA. V dropped 3 bases and J dropped 7; count of bases not matched to a gene: 0. The CDR3 region is CSVEGQNEQFF. CDR3 DNA: TGCAGCGTTGAGGGACAGAATGAGCAGTTCTTC.

The V and J genes are TRBV19 and TRBJ1-1, with D perhaps TRBD1 (5 bases). Germline assignment: CDR1 LNHDA and CDR2 SQIVND (reference sequence). Trimming removed 1 base from V and 10 bases from J, with 10 bases in between. The CDR3 runs 12 residues. The CDR3 protein is CASSIAGGGAFF. As DNA, the CDR3 is TGTGCCAGTAGTATAGCTGGCGGGGGAGCTTTCTTT.

The sample holds one count of this clonotype. The chain couples TRBV15 to TRBJ2-1; tentatively, D is TRBD1 or TRBD2 (5 bases each). CDR1 is LNHNV, CDR2 YYDKDF, per germline (reference sequence). The V and J ends lost 4 bases and 5 bases respectively, with 9 bases between them. The CDR3 is made up of 13 amino acids. CDR3 nucleotides: TGTGCCACCAGCACAGAGGGGAACAATGAGCAGTTCTTC. Translation gives CATSTEGNNEQFF.